This passage covers 30 T cell receptor beta chains from one sample sequenced in a study of immune evolution from preneoplasia to lung adenocarcinoma. Profiled with immunoSEQ multiplex PCR; TCRdb holds only in-frame clones, not every one. The sample lists around 21,000 clones, 70% to 85% occurring once. The specimen sequenced was FFPE invasive lung adenocarcinoma tissue. The receptors here all came from a person in their 60s with lung adenocarcinoma.

The chain recombines TRBV5-1 with TRBJ2-7; perhaps TRBD1 as D (5 bases). This CDR3 has 14 residues. V gave up 5 bases and J gave up 6 bases, with 18 bases separating them. CDR1 is SGHRS, CDR2 YFSETQ, per germline. CDR3 region: CASRAQGTTAEQYF. The CDR3 DNA sequence: TGCGCCAGCAGGGCGCAGGGTACGACCGCCGAGCAGTACTTC.

The chain has TRBV28 and TRBJ2-7; no clear D. The V gene's germline CDR1 is MDHEN and CDR2 SYDVKM. Trimming took 6 bases from V and 2 from J, leaving 14 bases between them. CDR3 length: 14 residues. The chain's CDR3 is CASSPILSTYEQYF. DNA for the CDR3: TGTGCCAGCAGCCCCATCCTGTCTACCTACGAGCAGTACTTC.

This chain uses TRBV6-6 with TRBJ1-5; D is perhaps TRBD1 (5 bases). The length of the CDR3 is 14 residues. Germline values: CDR1 MNHNY, CDR2 SVGAGI (reference sequence). Trimming removed 0 bases at V and 3 bases at J, with 6 bases between. CDR3 sequence (DNA): TGTGCCAGCAGTTACTCAGGGGCCAATCAGCCCCAGCATTTT. This sequence encodes CASSYSGANQPQHF.

The rearrangement uses TRBV19 and TRBJ2-7; 9 bases are shared with TRBD1. The CDR3 is 15 residues long. V was pared by 6 bases and J by 3 bases, with 9 bases of the junction left unmatched. Per germline, CDR1 LNHDA and CDR2 SQIVND (reference sequence). The CDR3 coding sequence is TGTGCCAGTAGCTCCTCCGGGACAGGGAGCTACGAGCAGTACTTC. It yields the protein CASSSSGTGSYEQYF.

The CDR3 protein is CASSLELAGGDEQFF. CDR3 coding DNA: TGTGCCAGCAGCTTGGAATTAGCGGGAGGGGATGAGCAGTTCTTC. The J gene is TRBJ2-1, the V gene TRBV5-4; TRBD2 matches 11 bases. With 0 bases clipped from V and 8 bases from J, the junction kept 4 bases outside the gene matches. Per germline, CDR1 SGHNT and CDR2 YYREEE (reference sequence). The CDR3 length is 15 residues.

This clone is labeled medium-sized. This chain joins TRBV9 and TRBJ2-5, with D unclear. Germline V CDR1 and CDR2: SGDLS, YYNGEE. CDR3 size: 13 residues. Trimming removed 4 bases at V and 3 bases at J, with 10 bases between. The CDR3 DNA is TGTGCCAGCAGCCCAGCCGGAAAAGAGACCCAGTACTTC. It yields the protein CASSPAGKETQYF.

The chain links TRBV2 to TRBJ1-2; 9 nucleotides line up with TRBD1. This CDR3 region has 13 residues. V was pared by 3 bases and J by 4 bases, with 0 bases of the junction left unmatched. Germline-derived CDR1 and CDR2 are SNHLY and FYNNEI. The CDR3 here is CASSEDRGYGYTF. The CDR3 nucleotides are TGTGCCAGCAGTGAGGACAGGGGCTATGGCTACACCTTC.

The chain uses TRBV19 and TRBJ1-1; D call uncertain. V was trimmed by 7 bases and J by 8 bases, leaving 17 bases between them. Germline V gene lookup returns CDR1 LNHDA and CDR2 SQIVND (reference sequence). This CDR3 spans 13 amino acids. This CDR3 reads CASTSPGNIEAFF. The CDR3 DNA follows: TGTGCCAGTACTTCACCCGGGAATATCGAAGCTTTCTTT.

This clone was found once. The chain combines TRBV7-3 with TRBJ2-6, with D possibly TRBD1 on 5 matching bases. The CDR3 runs to 15 residues. Trimming took 7 bases from V and 0 from J, leaving 10 bases between them. The V gene's germline CDR1 is SGHTA and CDR2 FQGTGA. The CDR3 nucleotides read TGTGCCAGCACCAAAAGGGGCTCTGGGGCCAACGTCCTGACTTTC. Translating it yields CASTKRGSGANVLTF.

The genes are TRBV28 and TRBJ1-5, with D possibly matching TRBD1 (6 bases). This CDR3 region has 14 residues. Per the germline V gene, CDR1 is MDHEN and CDR2 is SYDVKM. The V end was cut by 6 bases, the J end by 1 base, with 10 bases between. CDR3 in DNA: TGTGCCAGCAGACTAGGGGGGAGCAATCAGCCCCAGCATTTT. Its translation is CASRLGGSNQPQHF.

This clone was counted between two and nine times. This chain's CDR3 is CASSFGADTQYF. The CDR3 DNA reads TGTGCCAGCAGCTTTGGGGCAGATACGCAGTATTTT. The V and J genes are TRBV7-6 and TRBJ2-3; D remains unclear. V lost 3 bases and J lost 4, with 5 bases in between. There are 12 residues in the CDR3. Germline CDR1 is SGHVS and CDR2 is FNYEAQ.

The chain joins TRBV6-6 to TRBJ1-5; D is undetermined. Per germline, CDR1 MNHNY and CDR2 SVGAGI (reference sequence). Trimming took 4 bases from V and 3 from J, leaving 10 bases between them. The CDR3 is 14 residues long. CDR3 residues: CASSSEGYNQPQHF. As DNA, the CDR3 is TGTGCCAGCAGTTCCGAAGGGTACAATCAGCCCCAGCATTTT.

The genes are TRBV10-1 and TRBJ2-1; TRBD2 matches 7 bases. Germline V gives CDR1 WNHNN, CDR2 SYGVQD (reference sequence). The CDR3 has 18 amino acids. The trim removed 9 bases at V and 4 bases at J, leaving 21 bases unmatched. CDR3 region: CARNRDYPPKVSYNEQFF. The CDR3 nucleotides read TGCGCCAGGAATCGGGACTACCCCCCTAAAGTCTCTTACAATGAGCAGTTCTTC.

The chain links TRBV7-2 to TRBJ1-1; 7 bases map to TRBD1. CDR1 and CDR2 (germline): SGHTA, FQGNSA. V lost 4 bases to trimming and J lost 7 bases; unmatched junction nucleotides: 3. The CDR3 totals 12 residues. CDR3 loop: CASSSRTGEAFF. The CDR3 DNA is TGTGCCAGCAGCTCTCGGACAGGTGAAGCTTTCTTT.

Only a few counts were recorded for this clone. V is TRBV5-4 and J is TRBJ2-5; D is unresolved. The CDR3 covers 13 residues. Germline CDR1 is SGHNT and CDR2 is YYREEE (reference sequence). Trimming took off 4 bases at V and 5 bases at J, with 12 bases between the two ends. CDR3: CASSQDPGETQYF. The CDR3 region has the DNA TGTGCCAGCAGCCAAGACCCTGGGGAGACCCAGTACTTC. The variable domain in full, completed from reference TRBV5-4 and TRBJ2-5, reads ETGVTQSPTHLIKTRGQQVTLRCSSQSGHNTVSWYQQALGQGPQFIFQYYREEENGRGNFPPRFSGLQFPNYSSELNVNALELDDSALYLCASSQDPGETQYFGPGTRLLVL.

This sequence joins TRBV6-6 and TRBJ2-7; 9 bases fit TRBD1. The germline V gene has CDR1 MNHNY and CDR2 SVGAGI (reference sequence). The CDR3 extends over 16 amino acids. V shed 6 bases, J shed 7 bases, and the junction held 16 bases outside the gene matches. This CDR3 reads CASSSNPGQGVREQYF. CDR3 in DNA: TGTGCCAGCAGCTCAAATCCGGGACAGGGAGTACGAGAGCAGTACTTC.

Worth noting for this clone: The junction does not match germline at one end; this may be a read error. The chain carries TRBV27 and TRBJ1-1; D is possibly TRBD1 (5 bases). Germline V gene lookup returns CDR1 MNHEY and CDR2 SMNVEV (reference sequence). The CDR3 totals 13 residues. This chain's CDR3 is CASSPDVDTEAFF. CDR3 bases: TGTGCCAGCAGCCCCGATGTGGACACAGAAGCTTTCTTT.

The rearrangement links TRBV5-1 to TRBJ2-1; 7 nucleotides align to TRBD1. This CDR3 comprises 17 residues. Looked up from germline, CDR1 is SGHRS and CDR2 is YFSETQ. Unmatched junction bases numbered 13, after V lost 3 bases and J lost 4 bases. The CDR3 bases are TGCGCCAGCAGCTCCTCTGGGGGACAGCGACTTTACAATGAGCAGTTCTTC. Its translation: CASSSSGGQRLYNEQFF.

The chain joins TRBV18 to TRBJ2-2; 9 bases align to TRBD1. The V gene end was trimmed by 0 bases and the J gene end by 9 bases; junction bases not matched to a gene: 5. Germline values: CDR1 KGHSH, CDR2 LQKENI. The CDR3 is 15 amino acids. The CDR3 here is CASSPPRTGVRELFF. The CDR3 DNA reads as TGTGCCAGCTCACCACCCAGGACAGGGGTCCGGGAGCTGTTTTTT.

The chain is built from TRBV21-1 and TRBJ2-7; the table's D call of TRBD1 was not tested on the DNA. TRBV21-1 is given as a pseudogene. This CDR3 is 15 amino acids long. CDR3 sequence: CASSSRQGLSYEQYF. The CDR3 coding sequence is TGTGCCAGCTCCTCCAGGCAGGGGTTGAGCTACGAGCAGTACTTC.

The genes are TRBV7-9 and TRBJ2-3; 8 bases match TRBD1. V shed 11 bases, J shed 6 bases, and the junction held 13 bases outside the gene matches. The CDR3 is 14 residues long. Looked up from germline, CDR1 is SEHNR and CDR2 is FQNEAQ (reference sequence). The DNA of the CDR3 is TGTGCCTGCCTCCCAGGGGGCTCAGGCGATACGCAGTATTTT. It encodes CACLPGGSGDTQYF.

The chain uses TRBV27 and TRBJ1-4; 9 positions agree with TRBD1. CDR1 MNHEY and CDR2 SMNVEV come from the germline V gene (reference sequence). V shed 6 bases, J shed 8 bases, and the junction held 7 bases outside the gene matches. The CDR3 has 14 amino acids. This CDR3 is CASSPGQGNEKLFF. The CDR3 nucleotides are TGTGCCAGCAGCCCGGGACAGGGTAACGAAAAACTGTTTTTT.

This clone was seen a few times. The gene calls are TRBV25-1 and TRBJ2-5, with D possibly called TRBD1 or TRBD2 (6 bases each). The germline V and J ends were trimmed by 2 bases and 4 bases, with 14 bases remaining between them. CDR3 size: 15 residues. Germline V lookup: CDR1 MGHDK, CDR2 SYGVNS. CDR3 bases: TGTGCCAGCAGTGAAGGGGAAACGGGGGCAGAGACCCAGTACTTC. It translates to CASSEGETGAETQYF.

This clone came up a few times. The V gene is TRBV25-1, the J gene TRBJ1-2, with D possibly matching TRBD1 (5 bases). The germline V gene has CDR1 MGHDK and CDR2 SYGVNS. Trimming pared 6 bases from V and 8 bases from J, leaving 13 bases between. CDR3 size: 12 residues. CDR3 protein: CASRRDQGGYTF. CDR3 DNA sequence: TGTGCCAGCAGACGGGACCAGGGCGGCTACACCTTC.

J is TRBJ2-7 and V is TRBV11-2, with TRBD2 identical over 12 bases. The CDR3 extends over 19 amino acids. Per germline, CDR1 SGHAT and CDR2 FQNNGV. The V segment lost 1 base and the J segment 1 base; nucleotides outside the gene matches: 11. The CDR3 is CASSLVLRTSGTGSYEQYF. The CDR3 nucleotides read TGTGCCAGCAGCTTAGTCTTGAGGACTAGCGGGACTGGATCCTACGAGCAGTACTTC.

This sequence joins TRBV19 and TRBJ2-1; 8 bases match TRBD2. CDR1 LNHDA and CDR2 SQIVND come from the germline V gene (reference sequence). J gave up 8 bases and V 3 bases, and 3 bases lay outside the gene matches. The CDR3 sequence is 13 residues long. CDR3 sequence: CASSIGRADEQFF. Written as DNA, the CDR3 is TGTGCCAGTAGTATCGGGAGGGCCGATGAGCAGTTCTTC.

The chain employs TRBV30 and TRBJ1-5; 7 bases fit TRBD1. The CDR3 has 13 amino acids. With V trimmed by 7 bases and J by 6 bases, 9 bases remained unmatched. Germline CDR1 is GTSNPN and CDR2 is SVGIG (reference sequence). CDR3 loop: CAFSTGVAQPQHF. In DNA form, the CDR3 reads TGTGCCTTTTCAACAGGGGTAGCTCAGCCCCAGCATTTT.

Comment on this clone: Additional DNA sequences in this sample encode the identical CDR3. This chain uses TRBV29-1 with TRBJ2-5; either TRBD1 or TRBD2 may supply D (6 bases each). Trimming took 4 bases from V and 0 from J, leaving 9 bases between them. This CDR3 has 13 residues. Germline V gene data show CDR1 as SQVTM and CDR2 as ANQGSEA. CDR3 sequence: CSVGGGYQETQYF. The CDR3 DNA follows: TGCAGCGTTGGAGGGGGGTACCAAGAGACCCAGTACTTC. Using reference TRBV29-1 and TRBJ2-5 for the parts outside the CDR3, the full variable domain is SAVISQKPSRDICQRGTSLTIQCQVDSQVTMMFWYRQQPGQSLTLIATANQGSEATYESGFVIDKFPISRPNLTFSTLTVSNMSPEDSSIYLCSVGGGYQETQYFGPGTRLLVL.

The V gene is TRBV29-1, the J gene TRBJ2-7; D is unresolved. This CDR3 spans 11 amino acids. CDR1 is SQVTM and CDR2 is ANQGSEA in the germline V gene. Trimming stripped 0 bases from V and 5 bases from J, with 5 bases between. CDR3 DNA: TGCAGCGTTGAAGATTACGACGAGCAGTACTTC. Amino acid sequence: CSVEDYDEQYF.

CDR3 sequence (DNA): TGTGCCAGCAGCCCCACACAGGATTACCAGCATTTT. Amino acids: CASSPTQDYQHF. This sequence joins TRBV16 and TRBJ1-5, with D possibly TRBD1 on 5 matching bases. Deletions cut 4 bases from V and 12 bases from J, with 13 bases between. This CDR3 region has 12 residues. Germline V gives CDR1 KGHSY, CDR2 FQNENV.